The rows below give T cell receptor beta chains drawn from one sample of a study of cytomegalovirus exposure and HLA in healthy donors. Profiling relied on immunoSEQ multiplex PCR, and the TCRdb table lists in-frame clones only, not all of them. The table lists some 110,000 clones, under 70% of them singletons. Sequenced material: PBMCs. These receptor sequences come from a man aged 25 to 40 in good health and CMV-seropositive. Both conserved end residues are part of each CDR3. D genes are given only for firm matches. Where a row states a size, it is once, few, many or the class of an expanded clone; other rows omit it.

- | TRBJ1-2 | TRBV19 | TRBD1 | CASSIVTTGGGYTF | TGTGCCAGTAGTATAGTTACGACAGGGGGTGGCTACACCTTC
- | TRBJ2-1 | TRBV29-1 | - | CSVALNRVHEQFF | TGCAGCGTCGCCCTTAACCGAGTCCATGAGCAGTTCTTC
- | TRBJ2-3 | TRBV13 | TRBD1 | CASSLRQGNTDTQYF | TGTGCCAGCAGCCTTAGACAGGGAAACACAGATACGCAGTATTTT
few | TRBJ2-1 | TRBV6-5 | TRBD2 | CASSISGGSYNEQFF | TGTGCCAGCAGCATCAGCGGGGGGTCCTACAATGAGCAGTTCTTC
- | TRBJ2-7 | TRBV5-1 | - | CASSFGRGDLREQYF | TGCGCCAGCAGCTTCGGCAGGGGGGACTTGCGCGAGCAGTACTTC
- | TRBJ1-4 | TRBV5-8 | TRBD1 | CASSSGQGATSNEKLFF | TGTGCCAGCAGCTCGGGGCAGGGGGCTACCTCTAATGAAAAACTGTTTTTT
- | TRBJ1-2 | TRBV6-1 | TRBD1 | CASSDLPGQRNYGYTF | TGTGCCAGCAGTGACCTCCCGGGACAGAGGAACTATGGCTACACCTTC
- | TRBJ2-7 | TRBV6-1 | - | CASSFPQMQYEQYF | TGTGCCAGCAGTTTCCCGCAAATGCAGTACGAGCAGTACTTC
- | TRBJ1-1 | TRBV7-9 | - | CASSSSRDTREAFF | TGTGCCAGCAGCTCTTCTCGGGACACCCGTGAAGCTTTCTTT
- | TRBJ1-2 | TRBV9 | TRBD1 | CASSAGTGVSYGYTF | TGTGCCAGCAGCGCGGGGACAGGGGTTTCCTATGGCTACACCTTC
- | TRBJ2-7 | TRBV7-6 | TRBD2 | CASSLGGSEQYF | TGTGCCAGTAGCCTCGGGGGGTCTGAGCAGTACTTC
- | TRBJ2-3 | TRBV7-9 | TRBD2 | CASSLTSGLRQEDTQYF | TGTGCCAGCAGCTTGACTAGCGGGCTACGCCAGGAAGATACGCAGTATTTT
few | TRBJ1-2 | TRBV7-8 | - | CASSLTDPSTVNYGYTF | TGTGCCAGCAGCTTGACAGACCCAAGTACCGTGAACTATGGCTACACCTTC